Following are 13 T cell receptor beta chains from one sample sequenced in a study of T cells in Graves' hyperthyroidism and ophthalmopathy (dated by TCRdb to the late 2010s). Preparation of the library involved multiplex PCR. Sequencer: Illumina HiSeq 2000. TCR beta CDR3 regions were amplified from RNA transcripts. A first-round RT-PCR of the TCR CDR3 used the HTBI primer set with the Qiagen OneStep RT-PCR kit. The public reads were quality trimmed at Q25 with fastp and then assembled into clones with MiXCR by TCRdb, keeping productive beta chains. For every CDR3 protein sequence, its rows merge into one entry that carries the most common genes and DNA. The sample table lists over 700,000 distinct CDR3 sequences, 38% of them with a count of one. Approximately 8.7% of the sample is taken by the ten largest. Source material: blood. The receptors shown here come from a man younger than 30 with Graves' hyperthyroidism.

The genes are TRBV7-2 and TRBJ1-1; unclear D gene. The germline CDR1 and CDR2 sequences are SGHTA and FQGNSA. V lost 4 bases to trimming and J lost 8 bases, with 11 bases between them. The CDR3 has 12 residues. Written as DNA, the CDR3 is TGTGCCAGCAGCTCCAAAACTGTCGAAGCTTTCTTT. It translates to CASSSKTVEAFF.

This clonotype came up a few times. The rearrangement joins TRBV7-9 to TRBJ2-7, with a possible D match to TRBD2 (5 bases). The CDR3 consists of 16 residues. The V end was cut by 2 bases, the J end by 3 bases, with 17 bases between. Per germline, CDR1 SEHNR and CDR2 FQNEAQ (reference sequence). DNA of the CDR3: TGTGCCAGCAGCTTACCCCTAGCATCCTGGGACTACGAGCAGTACTTC. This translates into CASSLPLASWDYEQYF.

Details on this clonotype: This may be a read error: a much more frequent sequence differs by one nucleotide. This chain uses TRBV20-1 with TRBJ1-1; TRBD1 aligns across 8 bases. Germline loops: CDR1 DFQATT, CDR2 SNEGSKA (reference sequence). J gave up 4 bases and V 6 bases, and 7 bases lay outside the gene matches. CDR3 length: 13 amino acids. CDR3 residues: CSASSDRGTEAFF. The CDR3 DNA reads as TGCAGTGCCAGCAGCGACAGGGGCACTGAAGCTTTCTTT.

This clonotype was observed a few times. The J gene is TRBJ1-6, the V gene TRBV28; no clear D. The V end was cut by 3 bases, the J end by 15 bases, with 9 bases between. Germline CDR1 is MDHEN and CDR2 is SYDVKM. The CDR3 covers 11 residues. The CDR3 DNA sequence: TGTGCCAGCAGTTTCGGGTGGGACCTCCACTTT. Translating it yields CASSFGWDLHF.

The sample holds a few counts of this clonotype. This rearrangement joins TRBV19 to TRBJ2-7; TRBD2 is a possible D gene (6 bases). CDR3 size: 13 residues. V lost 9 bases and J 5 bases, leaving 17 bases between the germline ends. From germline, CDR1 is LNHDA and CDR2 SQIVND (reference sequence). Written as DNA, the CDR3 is TGTGCCAGCTCTGACCAGCGGGTCAACGAGCAGTACTTC. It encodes CASSDQRVNEQYF.

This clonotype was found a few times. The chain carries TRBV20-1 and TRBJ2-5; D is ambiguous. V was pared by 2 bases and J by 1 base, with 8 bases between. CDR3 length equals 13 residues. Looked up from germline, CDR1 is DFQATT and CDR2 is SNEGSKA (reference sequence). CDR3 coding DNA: TGCAGTGCTAGACCCCCTTTCCAAGAGACCCAGTACTTC. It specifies CSARPPFQETQYF.

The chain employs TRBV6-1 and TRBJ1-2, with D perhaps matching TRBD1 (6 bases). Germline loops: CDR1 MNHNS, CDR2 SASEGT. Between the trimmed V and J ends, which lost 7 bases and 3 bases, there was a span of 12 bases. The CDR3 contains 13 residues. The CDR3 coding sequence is TGTGCCAGCACCCGGGGGCAAGACTATGGCTACACCTTC. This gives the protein CASTRGQDYGYTF.

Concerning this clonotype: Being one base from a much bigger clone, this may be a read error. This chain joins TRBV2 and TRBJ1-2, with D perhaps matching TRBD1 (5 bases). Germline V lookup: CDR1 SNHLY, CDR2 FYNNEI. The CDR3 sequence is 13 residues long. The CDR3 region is CASGEGPGYGYTF. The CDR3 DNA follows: TGTGCCAGCGGTGAGGGGCCCGGCTATGGCTACACCTTC.

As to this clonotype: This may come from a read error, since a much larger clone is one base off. The CDR3 region is CASNPLQRRSTEAFF. The DNA for the CDR3 is TGTGCCAGCAACCCTCTTCAAAGGAGGAGCACTGAAGCTTTCTTT. The V and J genes are TRBV14 and TRBJ1-1; D is uncertain. CDR1 SGHDN and CDR2 FVKESK come from the germline V gene. This CDR3 region has 15 residues. The V end was cut by 7 bases, the J end by 4 bases, with 19 bases between.

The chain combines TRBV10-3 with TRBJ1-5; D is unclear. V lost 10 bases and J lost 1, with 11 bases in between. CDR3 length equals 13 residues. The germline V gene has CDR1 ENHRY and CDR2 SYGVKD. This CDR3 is CATGKRSNQPQHF. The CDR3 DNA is TGTGCCACCGGTAAGAGGAGCAATCAGCCCCAGCATTTT.

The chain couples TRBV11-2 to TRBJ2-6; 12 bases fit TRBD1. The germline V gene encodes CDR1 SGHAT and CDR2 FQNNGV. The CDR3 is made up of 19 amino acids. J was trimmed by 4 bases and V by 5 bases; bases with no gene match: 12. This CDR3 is CASSVTPGQGARGANVLTF. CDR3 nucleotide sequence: TGTGCCAGCAGCGTAACCCCGGGACAGGGGGCGCGGGGGGCCAACGTCCTGACTTTC. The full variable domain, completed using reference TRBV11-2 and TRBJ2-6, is EAGVAQSPRYKIIEKRQSVAFWCNPISGHATLYWYQQILGQGPKLLIQFQNNGVVDDSQLPKDRFSAERLKGVDSTLKIQPAKLEDSAVYLCASSVTPGQGARGANVLTFGAGSRLTVL.

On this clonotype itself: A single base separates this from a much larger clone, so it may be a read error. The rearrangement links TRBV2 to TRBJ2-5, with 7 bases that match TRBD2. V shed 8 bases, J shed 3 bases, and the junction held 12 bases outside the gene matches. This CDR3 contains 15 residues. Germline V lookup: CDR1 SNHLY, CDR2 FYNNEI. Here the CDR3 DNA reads TGTGCCAGCGTTGTAGCGGGCCTCCTCGAAGAGACCCAGTACTTC. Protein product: CASVVAGLLEETQYF.

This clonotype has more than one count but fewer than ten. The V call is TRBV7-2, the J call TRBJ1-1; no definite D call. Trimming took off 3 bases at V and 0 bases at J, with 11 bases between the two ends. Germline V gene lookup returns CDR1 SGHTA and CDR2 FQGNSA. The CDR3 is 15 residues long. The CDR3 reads CASSLGPYMNTEAFF. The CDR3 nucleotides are TGTGCCAGCAGCTTGGGTCCGTACATGAACACTGAAGCTTTCTTT.